This TCR beta chain was observed in a study of control samples from healthy donors and cancer patients. The CDR3 loop spans 13 amino acids. With 3 bases removed from V and 0 bases from J, the gap between germline ends came to 6 bases. The germline CDR1 and CDR2 sequences are SGHTA and FQGTGA. The assay was immunoSEQ multiplex PCR, and TCRdb's table has in-frame clones only and misses some. Of 150,000 or so clones in the sample, roughly 94% were seen once. This clonotype was obtained from a woman aged 40 to 50 in good health. Source material: blood. V usage is TRBV7-3 and J usage is TRBJ2-7; a weak D match, TRBD1 (6 bases). The DNA for the CDR3 is TGTGCCAGCAGCTTGGACAGCTCCTACGAGCAGTACTTC. This encodes CASSLDSSYEQYF. The entire variable domain, with the rest obtained from reference TRBV7-3 and TRBJ2-7, is as follows: GAGVSQTPSNKVTEKGKYVELRCDPISGHTALYWYRQSLGQGPEFLIYFQGTGAADDSGLPNDRFFAVRPEGSVSTLKIQRTERGDSAVYLCASSLDSSYEQYFGPGTRLTVT.